The 27 T cell receptor beta chains presented below share a single source sample, sequenced in a study of T cells in Graves' hyperthyroidism and ophthalmopathy. RNA transcripts were the template for amplifying TCR beta CDR3 regions. The TCR CDR3 first-round RT-PCR relied on the HTBI primer set. One entry per CDR3 protein, called by TCRdb with MiXCR from the multiplex PCR reads. The profile shows roughly 570,000 distinct CDR3 sequences, approximately 14% of them singletons. Material for sequencing was blood. These TCRs come from a woman in her twenties or thirties with Graves' hyperthyroidism.

This chain uses TRBV2 with TRBJ2-7, with TRBD2 matching 11 bases. Germline CDR1 reads SNHLY; CDR2 reads FYNNEI. The junction had 26 bases not matched to a gene; V was cut back by 4 bases and J by 0 bases. This CDR3 contains 23 residues. DNA for the CDR3: TGTGCCAGCAGTGCTAGAGATCCCGGGCTAGCGGGAGGCTTCCGAATTCACTCCTACGAGCAGTACTTC. As protein: CASSARDPGLAGGFRIHSYEQYF. The variable domain in full, completed from reference TRBV2 and TRBJ2-7, reads EPEVTQTPSHQVTQMGQEVILRCVPISNHLYFYWYRQILGQKVEFLVSFYNNEISEKSEIFDDQFSVERPDGSNFTLKIRSTKLEDSAMYFCASSARDPGLAGGFRIHSYEQYFGPGTRLTVT.

At least ten counts were recorded for this clonotype. This chain connects TRBV7-9 to TRBJ2-6; tentative D call: TRBD1 (6 bases). CDR1 SEHNR and CDR2 FQNEAQ come from the germline V gene (reference sequence). The CDR3 runs 15 residues. V lost 5 bases and J lost 4, with 12 bases in between. The CDR3 protein is CASSRGGSGANVLTF. In nucleotides, the CDR3 is TGTGCCAGCAGCCGAGGGGGTTCGGGGGCCAACGTCCTGACTTTC.

This chain links TRBV7-9 with TRBJ2-7; the match to TRBD1 covers 8 bases. The J call could be wrong; TRBJ2-1 is a better fit for the DNA end. The CDR3 sequence is 17 residues long. Germline CDR1 reads SEHNR; CDR2 reads FQNEAQ (reference sequence). This chain's CDR3 is CASSSIPGQGEFYEQFF. The CDR3, as DNA: TGTGCCAGCAGCTCAATCCCCGGACAGGGCGAATTCTACGAGCAGTTCTTC.

This clonotype showed up many times. The gene calls are TRBV4-1 and TRBJ1-2; maybe TRBD1 (5 bases). The CDR3 covers 13 residues. V was pared by 6 bases and J by 10 bases, with 18 bases between. Germline loops: CDR1 MGHRA, CDR2 YSYEKL. CDR3 in amino acids: CASSLPEGIDYTF. CDR3 nucleotide sequence: TGCGCCAGCAGTCTACCGGAGGGGATAGACTACACCTTC.

Many counts were recorded for this clonotype. The CDR3, as DNA: TGCGCCAGCAGCCAAGTCGAGGGGGGAACGGAGACCCAGTACTTC. Amino acid sequence: CASSQVEGGTETQYF. V usage is TRBV4-1 and J usage is TRBJ2-5; D possibly uses TRBD1 or TRBD2 (6 bases each). Per the germline V gene, CDR1 is MGHRA and CDR2 is YSYEKL. CDR3 length: 15 amino acids. V was trimmed by 1 base and J by 5 bases, leaving 14 bases between them.

This clonotype was counted a few times. The chain employs TRBV28 and TRBJ2-3; 8 bases agree with TRBD1. Unmatched junction bases numbered 7, after V lost 5 bases and J lost 3 bases. The CDR3 totals 15 residues. The V gene's germline CDR1 is MDHEN and CDR2 SYDVKM. CDR3 nucleotides: TGTGCCAGCAGTAAGACCAGGGGGCTAACAGATACGCAGTATTTT. Amino acid sequence: CASSKTRGLTDTQYF.

The rearrangement links TRBV19 to TRBJ1-5, with TRBD1 matching over 9 bases. From germline, CDR1 is LNHDA and CDR2 SQIVND (reference sequence). The J segment lost 6 bases and the V segment lost 4 bases, leaving 16 bases of the junction unmatched. The CDR3 runs to 18 residues. The CDR3: CASSTLGQGYSMVQPQHF. As DNA, the CDR3 is TGTGCCAGTAGTACCCTCGGACAGGGGTATAGTATGGTTCAGCCCCAGCATTTT.

V usage is TRBV12-3 or TRBV12-4 and J usage is TRBJ2-3; unclear D gene. The CDR3 has 13 residues. Trimming cost V 2 bases and J 9 bases, with 12 bases left between them. The CDR3 region is CASSLWAKYTQYF. CDR3 bases: TGTGCCAGCAGTTTATGGGCAAAATACACGCAGTATTTT.

The rearrangement links TRBV7-2 to TRBJ2-7; 8 positions match TRBD2. V was pared by 4 bases and J by 3 bases, with 5 bases of the junction left unmatched. The CDR3 covers 14 residues. Germline CDR1 is SGHTA and CDR2 is FQGNSA. The CDR3 DNA reads as TGTGCCAGCAGCTCGTCCCTAGCGGGCTACGAGCAGTACTTC. This sequence encodes CASSSSLAGYEQYF.

The table lists this clonotype with many counts. This chain links TRBV7-2 with TRBJ2-7, with TRBD2 matching over 12 bases. The ends lost 1 base at V and 4 bases at J; junction bases unmatched: 5. CDR1 and CDR2 (germline): SGHTA, FQGNSA. The CDR3 extends over 16 amino acids. The CDR3 here is CASSLEPSGRGYEQYF. The CDR3 region has the DNA TGTGCCAGCAGCTTAGAGCCTAGCGGGAGGGGATACGAGCAGTACTTC.

The sample holds many counts of this clonotype. The chain links TRBV6-5 to TRBJ2-7, with 10 bases lining up with TRBD2. CDR3 length: 16 amino acids. Per the germline V gene, CDR1 is MNHEY and CDR2 is SVGAGI. V gave up 1 base and J gave up 7 bases; unmatched junction bases: 10. This CDR3 reads CASSYLIAGGPREQYF. In DNA, the CDR3 is TGTGCCAGCAGTTACTTGATAGCGGGAGGTCCTCGGGAGCAGTACTTC.

Worth noting for this clonotype: One end of the junction varies from germline; a read error may be responsible. The chain joins TRBV7-2 to TRBJ2-1; D is uncertain. The CDR3 loop spans 14 amino acids. The germline gives CDR1 SGHTA, CDR2 FQGNSA. CDR3 DNA: TGCGCCAGCAGGACCTCTTTCTCCTACAGTGAGCAGTTCTTC. Residues: CASRTSFSYSEQFF.

This clonotype was seen a few times. This chain connects TRBV30 to TRBJ2-5, with unresolved D. Germline V lookup: CDR1 GTSNPN, CDR2 SVGIG (reference sequence). V gave up 0 bases and J gave up 1 base, with 12 bases separating them. This CDR3 has 15 amino acids. The CDR3 is CAWSVPPNRQETQYF. In DNA, the CDR3 is TGTGCCTGGAGTGTTCCTCCGAACCGCCAAGAGACCCAGTACTTC.

This clonotype was detected many times. The rearrangement links TRBV6-1 to TRBJ1-5; D not resolved. This CDR3 is built from 15 residues. The V end was cut by 3 bases, the J end by 2 bases, with 11 bases between. Germline V gene sequence: CDR1 MNHNS, CDR2 SASEGT. CDR3 DNA: TGTGCCAGCAGTGACCTGACCGGGGGCAATCAGCCCCAGCATTTT. Protein product: CASSDLTGGNQPQHF.

The sample holds a few counts of this clonotype. The V call is TRBV6-1, the J call TRBJ2-7; TRBD2 matches 15 bases. The CDR3 has 17 amino acids. Trimming cost V 10 bases and J 5 bases; bases outside gene matches: 15. CDR1 is MNHNS, CDR2 SASEGT, per germline. CDR3 in DNA: TGTGCCAATAGAAGCCCGGGACTAGCGGGAGGTGGGGACGAGCAGTACTTC. Protein: CANRSPGLAGGGDEQYF.

There are many counts of this clonotype. This sequence joins TRBV7-2 and TRBJ2-1; D uncertain. CDR3 length: 14 amino acids. V lost 1 base, J lost 4 bases, and 8 bases lay in between. Germline CDR1 and CDR2: SGHTA and FQGNSA. For the CDR3, the DNA is TGTGCCAGCAGCTTAGTATACGGATACAATGAGCAGTTCTTC. Protein: CASSLVYGYNEQFF.

The table lists this clonotype with many counts. The chain is built from TRBV11-2 and TRBJ1-2; D not resolved. V lost 5 bases, J lost 2 bases, and 3 bases lay in between. Germline assignment: CDR1 SGHAT and CDR2 FQNNGV. CDR3 size: 11 residues. The CDR3 DNA follows: TGTGCCAGCAGCCCGAACTATGGCTACACCTTC. Translated, it gives CASSPNYGYTF.

V is TRBV6-2 or TRBV6-3 and J is TRBJ1-3, with D tentatively TRBD1 (5 bases). Between the trimmed V and J ends, which lost 7 bases and 0 bases, there was a span of 13 bases. This CDR3 is built from 15 residues. Germline V gene data show CDR1 as MNHEY and CDR2 as SVGEGT. The DNA of the CDR3 is TGTGCCAGCACCCCAGACAGAGCCTCTGGAAACACCATATATTTT. Translating it yields CASTPDRASGNTIYF.

This clonotype occurred many times. This rearrangement joins TRBV30 to TRBJ2-3; D ambiguous. The germline V gene has CDR1 GTSNPN and CDR2 SVGIG (reference sequence). V lost 0 bases and J lost 2, with 6 bases in between. This CDR3 is 13 amino acids long. The CDR3: CAWSVGNTDTQYF. The CDR3 DNA reads TGTGCCTGGAGTGTGGGCAACACAGATACGCAGTATTTT.

This clonotype showed up many times. V and J are TRBV28 and TRBJ2-1; maybe TRBD1 (6 bases). The CDR3 runs 15 residues. Deletions cut 1 base from V and 2 bases from J, with 9 bases between. Germline V gene sequence: CDR1 MDHEN, CDR2 SYDVKM. For the CDR3, the DNA is TGTGCCAGCAGTTTATCTACAGGGCCCTACAATGAGCAGTTCTTC. This gives the protein CASSLSTGPYNEQFF.

This clonotype was observed at least ten times. This CDR3 is CASSLGPMATEAFF. CDR3 DNA sequence: TGTGCCAGCAGCTTAGGTCCAATGGCCACTGAAGCTTTCTTT. The chain carries TRBV7-2 and TRBJ1-1; D is ambiguous. The CDR3 sequence is 14 residues long. Trimming removed 1 base at V and 4 bases at J, with 10 bases between. Germline V CDR1 and CDR2: SGHTA, FQGNSA.

This clonotype appeared a few times. This chain joins TRBV5-1 and TRBJ2-7, with a weak D call TRBD1 (8 bases). Germline V gene sequence: CDR1 SGHRS, CDR2 YFSETQ. With 3 bases removed from V and 4 bases from J, the gap between germline ends came to 17 bases. This CDR3 spans 15 amino acids. The CDR3 region is CASSSGGQGLYEQYF. DNA for the CDR3: TGCGCCAGCAGCTCGGGAGGACAGGGTCTATACGAGCAGTACTTC.

The chain links TRBV19 to TRBJ2-7; perhaps TRBD1 as D (5 bases). Germline CDR1 reads LNHDA; CDR2 reads SQIVND (reference sequence). The germline V and J ends were trimmed by 5 bases and 0 bases, with 14 bases remaining between them. The CDR3 extends over 15 amino acids. The CDR3 bases are TGTGCCAGTAGTTCTTCGCCAGGGTCCTCCTACGAGCAGTACTTC. It yields the protein CASSSSPGSSYEQYF. The full variable domain, its missing parts supplied by reference TRBV19 and TRBJ2-7, is DGGITQSPKYLFRKEGQNVTLSCEQNLNHDAMYWYRQDPGQGLRLIYYSQIVNDFQKGDIAEGYSVSREKKESFPLTVTSAQKNPTAFYLCASSSSPGSSYEQYFGPGTRLTVT.

The chain couples TRBV10-3 to TRBJ1-1, with D possibly being TRBD1 (5 bases). CDR3 length equals 14 residues. V dropped 5 bases and J dropped 0 bases, with 10 bases sitting between them. The germline V gene encodes CDR1 ENHRY and CDR2 SYGVKD. The CDR3 DNA follows: TGTGCCATCAGTCGGGACGCCATGAACACTGAAGCTTTCTTT. Its translation: CAISRDAMNTEAFF.

This clonotype came up many times. DNA of the CDR3: TGCGCCAGCAGCTCCGCCTGGACAGTGAACACTGAAGCTTTCTTT. Its translation is CASSSAWTVNTEAFF. V gene TRBV5-1 combines with J gene TRBJ1-1, with a weak D call TRBD1 (6 bases). The CDR3 covers 15 residues. CDR1 is SGHRS, CDR2 YFSETQ, per germline. Trimming cost V 3 bases and J 0 bases, with 12 bases left between them. The variable domain in full, completed from reference TRBV5-1 and TRBJ1-1, reads KAGVTQTPRYLIKTRGQQVTLSCSPISGHRSVSWYQQTPGQGLQFLFEYFSETQRNKGNFPGRFSGRQFSNSRSEMNVSTLELGDSALYLCASSSAWTVNTEAFFGQGTRLTVV.

Concerning this clonotype: Compared with germline, one end of the junction differs, possibly owing to a read error. This rearrangement joins TRBV7-9 to TRBJ2-7, with D perhaps matching TRBD2 (7 bases). Germline assignment: CDR1 SEHNR and CDR2 FQNEAQ (reference sequence). CDR3 length: 15 residues. CDR3 sequence: CASSSKRGGVAEQCF. The CDR3 DNA reads TGTGCCAGCAGCTCAAAAAGAGGGGGGGTCGCCGAGCAGTGCTTC.

This clonotype was recorded at least ten times. The rearrangement joins TRBV6-1 to TRBJ2-1, with 9 bases fitting TRBD1. Looked up from germline, CDR1 is MNHNS and CDR2 is SASEGT. V shed 4 bases and J 0 bases; nucleotides not matched to a gene: 7. The CDR3 length is 17 residues. CDR3 amino acids: CASSGRTGALSYNEQFF. For the CDR3, the DNA is TGTGCCAGCAGTGGCAGGACAGGGGCCCTCTCCTACAATGAGCAGTTCTTC.